A selection of T cell receptor beta chains follows, all from one sample in a study of shared clonotypes between healthy human individuals. Only in-frame clones appear in the TCRdb table, and some are missing; sequencing was by immunoSEQ multiplex PCR. The table records approximately 2,000,000 clones, just over 90% of them present only once. What was sequenced was naive CD8+ T cells from PBMCs. These receptor sequences come from a man younger than 35 in good health. Some clones in this sample may be carry-over from other donors' samples. The CDR3 runs from the conserved cysteine through the conserved F or W. Fields, in order: V gene, clone size, D gene, J gene, CDR3 protein, CDR3 DNA. The D gene is left open where the match is weak. Expanded clones are given a class, and other clones once, few, many or no size at all.

>TRBV9|NA|NA|TRBJ2-3
CASSARGLADTQYF
TGTGCCAGCAGCGCTCGGGGTCTCGCAGATACGCAGTATTTT
>TRBV19|NA|NA|TRBJ1-3
CASTRLGNTIYF
TGTGCCAGTACTCGGTTGGGAAACACCATATATTTT
>TRBV11-2|once|NA|TRBJ2-7
CASSGRTYEQYF
TGTGCCAGCAGCGGACGGACCTACGAGCAGTACTTC
>TRBV19|NA|NA|TRBJ2-1
CASSINLRKSYNEQFF
TGTGCCAGTAGTATAAATCTTAGAAAGTCCTACAATGAGCAGTTCTTC
>TRBV7-8|NA|NA|TRBJ1-1
CASSSPYTDTEAFF
TGTGCCAGCAGCTCGCCCTATACGGACACTGAAGCTTTCTTT
>TRBV4-1|NA|NA|TRBJ2-2
CASSQEPGLAGELFF
TGCGCCAGCAGCCAAGAGCCGGGGTTGGCCGGGGAGCTGTTTTTT
>TRBV29-1|once|TRBD2|TRBJ2-7
CSVEGLAGIYEQYF
TGCAGCGTTGAAGGACTAGCGGGAATCTACGAGCAGTACTTC
>TRBV19|NA|TRBD1|TRBJ1-6
CASRPRTGSSPLHF
TGTGCCAGTAGGCCCCGGACAGGCTCCTCACCCCTCCACTTT
>TRBV7-6|NA|TRBD2|TRBJ2-3
CASSTRLADSTDTQYF
TGTGCCAGCAGCACGAGACTAGCGGACAGCACAGATACGCAGTATTTT
>TRBV25-1|NA|NA|TRBJ2-7
CASSPPKPGSAYEQYF
TGTGCCAGCAGTCCCCCCAAGCCGGGGAGCGCCTACGAGCAGTACTTC
>TRBV9|NA|NA|TRBJ1-1
CASSVLGVMVDTEAFF
TGTGCCAGCAGCGTCCTAGGGGTGATGGTGGACACTGAAGCTTTCTTT
>TRBV27|NA|TRBD2|TRBJ2-1
CASSPLAGIANEQFF
TGTGCCAGCAGTCCACTAGCGGGAATCGCCAATGAGCAGTTCTTC
>TRBV27|NA|NA|TRBJ2-7
CASRNPPLGPYEQYF
TGTGCCAGCAGGAACCCGCCCCTGGGCCCCTACGAGCAGTACTTC